The clone carrying this T cell receptor (beta chain) was counted a few times. Antigen: not known. RNA transcripts yielded amplified TCR beta CDR3 regions. Using the HTBI primer set, a first-round RT-PCR was run on the TCR CDR3. TCRdb ran MiXCR on the multiplex PCR reads and lists one entry per CDR3 protein. The repertoire holds fewer than 650,000 distinct CDR3 sequences, with over 35% as singletons. V was pared by 3 bases and J by 6 bases, with 21 bases between. The V gene's germline CDR1 is SEHNR and CDR2 FQNEAQ (reference sequence). The CDR3 consists of 17 residues. The source of the sample is a study of T cells in Graves' hyperthyroidism and ophthalmopathy. Overall study results and limits: Model output signaled ophthalmopathy a median around 5.9 months ahead of onset. The majority of expanded thyroid clonotypes above 0.001 also appeared in blood.

The receptor's source is an adult woman with Graves' disease, either hyperthyroidism or ophthalmopathy (not recorded which). Material: peripheral blood or thyroid tissue (not recorded which). The V and J genes are TRBV7-9 and TRBJ1-5; possibly TRBD1 for D (5 bases). Here the CDR3 DNA reads TGTGCCAGCAGCTTCGTGACAGAGCAGTCAGTAGGTCAGCCCCAGCATTTT. Protein sequence: CASSFVTEQSVGQPQHF.